Below, one TCR beta chain is given with its context. Its antigen is undetermined. The data stem from a study of cytomegalovirus exposure and HLA in healthy donors. This CDR3 is 18 amino acids long. J gave up 8 bases and V 7 bases, and 20 bases lay outside the gene matches. Germline CDR1 LNHDA, CDR2 SQIVND (reference sequence). 60 Vbeta and 13 Jbeta primers were used in PCR. Data came from immunoSEQ multiplex PCR; TCRdb stores just in-frame clones and leaves some out. The sample contains about 72,000 clones, around 80% of which appear only once. Whole-study results and caveats: A later analysis reportedly found that, within productive TCRs, an Asian-associated ancestry cluster had fewer N-insertions than the mean observed across the roughly 730 donors. Most of the TCR beta V segments (in an earlier analysis) were productive either about 87% or about 30% of the time.

The sample taken for sequencing was PBMCs. The J gene is TRBJ1-2, the V gene TRBV19, with 12 bases aligning to TRBD1. The clonotype originates from a man between 18 and 29 years old in good health and CMV-seronegative. DNA of the CDR3: TGTGCCAGTACTCCGAACACCGGGACAGGGGGCCTAAGGGGCGGCTACACCTTC. Translation gives CASTPNTGTGGLRGGYTF. Full variable domain (outside the CDR3, taken from reference TRBV19 and TRBJ1-2): DGGITQSPKYLFRKEGQNVTLSCEQNLNHDAMYWYRQDPGQGLRLIYYSQIVNDFQKGDIAEGYSVSREKKESFPLTVTSAQKNPTAFYLCASTPNTGTGGLRGGYTFGSGTRLTVV.